The 30 T cell receptor beta chains presented below share a single source sample, sequenced in a study of blood T cell repertoires in COVID-19. Clones were read by immunoSEQ multiplex PCR, and TCRdb kept only the in-frame ones, dropping some. The sample holds over 200,000 clones, about nine tenths seen once. The material sequenced was peripheral blood. All receptors come from a man aged 45 to 65 with COVID-19, enrolled during active disease.

V is TRBV11-2 and J is TRBJ2-7; 10 bases map to TRBD2. The CDR3 loop spans 16 amino acids. V lost 0 bases to trimming and J lost 2 bases; unmatched junction nucleotides: 4. CDR1 and CDR2 (germline): SGHAT, FQNNGV. CDR3 sequence: CASSLDRLAGAYEQYF. CDR3 DNA: TGTGCCAGCAGCTTAGATCGGCTAGCGGGGGCCTACGAGCAGTACTTC.

The rearrangement joins TRBV7-9 to TRBJ1-2; TRBD1 aligns across 8 bases. The germline CDR1 and CDR2 sequences are SEHNR and FQNEAQ (reference sequence). This CDR3 comprises 13 residues. Germline trimming cut 5 bases from V and 6 bases from J; bases unmatched to any gene: 5. Here the CDR3 reads CASSNLQGDGYTF. CDR3 DNA: TGTGCCAGCAGCAACCTACAGGGGGATGGCTACACCTTC.

The gene calls are TRBV9 and TRBJ2-3; 11 nucleotides match TRBD2. J gave up 2 bases and V 5 bases, and 4 bases lay outside the gene matches. The germline V gene has CDR1 SGDLS and CDR2 YYNGEE. The CDR3 loop spans 15 amino acids. The DNA for the CDR3 is TGTGCCAGCAGTTTAGCGGGAGGGATCACAGATACGCAGTATTTT. Amino acids: CASSLAGGITDTQYF.

The chain couples TRBV30 to TRBJ2-1; 12 bases are shared with TRBD1. V trimming: 3 bases; J trimming: 7 bases; junction bases outside the gene matches: 10. CDR1 is GTSNPN, CDR2 SVGIG, per germline (reference sequence). The CDR3 is 16 residues long. This chain's CDR3 is CAWSPPGTGGRNEQFF. The CDR3 region has the DNA TGTGCCTGGAGCCCCCCCGGGACAGGGGGCCGGAATGAGCAGTTCTTC.

The V and J genes are TRBV9 and TRBJ2-1; 9 bases agree with TRBD1. The CDR3 length is 14 residues. CDR1 is SGDLS, CDR2 YYNGEE, per germline. V gave up 3 bases and J gave up 8 bases; unmatched junction bases: 6. In DNA, the CDR3 is TGTGCCAGCAGCGGTGGACAGGGGAGATATGAGCAGTTCTTC. Translating gives CASSGGQGRYEQFF.

A remark on this clone: Other DNA sequences from this sample encode an identical CDR3 as well. The rearrangement uses TRBV27 and TRBJ2-7, with 9 bases identical to TRBD1. With V trimmed by 4 bases and J by 7 bases, 5 bases remained unmatched. CDR3 length: 13 amino acids. CDR1 and CDR2 from the germline V gene are MNHEY and SMNVEV (reference sequence). The CDR3 is CASSSGQGLEQYF. CDR3 bases: TGTGCCAGCAGTTCGGGACAGGGTCTGGAGCAGTACTTC.

The chain employs TRBV5-1 and TRBJ2-1; 8 bases fit TRBD2. The germline V gene has CDR1 SGHRS and CDR2 YFSETQ. The CDR3 is made up of 14 amino acids. V gave up 3 bases and J gave up 9 bases; unmatched junction bases: 8. CDR3 sequence (DNA): TGCGCCAGCAGCTCCACCGGGGGGGCCGCTGAGCAGTTCTTC. Translation gives CASSSTGGAAEQFF.

This clone was found once. This chain joins TRBV7-6 and TRBJ2-7; 7 positions agree with TRBD2. The V segment lost 1 base and the J segment 6 bases; nucleotides outside the gene matches: 21. From germline, CDR1 is SGHVS and CDR2 FNYEAQ. The CDR3 loop spans 19 amino acids. The CDR3 sequence is CASSLVSSGTGGGVFEQYF. The CDR3 DNA is TGTGCCAGCAGCTTAGTATCCAGCGGGACGGGAGGAGGAGTCTTCGAGCAGTACTTC.

The rearrangement joins TRBV11-2 to TRBJ1-3, with unresolved D. Germline CDR1 and CDR2: SGHAT and FQNNGV. Trimming removed 5 bases at V and 0 bases at J, with 8 bases between. The CDR3 contains 14 residues. The CDR3, as DNA: TGTGCCAGCAGCCGACAATTCTCTGGAAACACCATATATTTT. Translated, it gives CASSRQFSGNTIYF.

The chain recombines TRBV27 with TRBJ2-1; 9 nucleotides line up with TRBD1. The CDR3 has 15 amino acids. Germline lookup yields CDR1 MNHEY and CDR2 SMNVEV (reference sequence). Trimming at V came to 7 bases and at J to 8 bases, leaving 12 bases not matched to a gene. CDR3 bases: TGTGCCAGCACCCTCGGACAGGGGTTGATGCATGAGCAGTTCTTC. Residues: CASTLGQGLMHEQFF.

The rearrangement links TRBV6-1 to TRBJ1-5, with TRBD1 identical over 8 bases. Germline CDR1 MNHNS, CDR2 SASEGT. The CDR3 spans 15 residues. With 0 bases clipped from V and 6 bases from J, the junction kept 4 bases outside the gene matches. The CDR3 bases are TGTGCCAGCAGTGAAGCCACAGGGGGGGGTCAGCCCCAGCATTTT. It translates to CASSEATGGGQPQHF.

The rearrangement joins TRBV6-5 to TRBJ2-7, with 7 bases aligning to TRBD2. CDR1 and CDR2 (germline): MNHEY, SVGAGI. Unmatched junction bases numbered 9, after V lost 6 bases and J lost 1 base. CDR3 length: 15 amino acids. The CDR3 loop is CASRGGLAVSYEQYF. The CDR3 coding sequence is TGTGCCAGCAGGGGCGGGCTAGCGGTGTCCTACGAGCAGTACTTC.

The chain links TRBV30 to TRBJ1-6; 10 positions match TRBD1. The CDR3 covers 15 residues. Germline V gives CDR1 GTSNPN, CDR2 SVGIG (reference sequence). The ends lost 2 bases at V and 5 bases at J; junction bases unmatched: 3. CDR3: CAWSSTGGDNSPLHF. The CDR3 nucleotides are TGTGCCTGGAGTTCGACAGGGGGCGATAATTCACCCCTCCACTTT.

CDR3 sequence: CASSIDRGSTGELFF. CDR3 DNA sequence: TGTGCCAGTAGTATAGACAGGGGGTCCACCGGGGAGCTGTTTTTT. V is TRBV19 and J is TRBJ2-2; 7 bases align to TRBD1. The CDR3 has 15 residues. CDR1 LNHDA and CDR2 SQIVND come from the germline V gene (reference sequence). Trimming took 0 bases from V and 4 from J; bases not matched to a gene: 2.

This rearrangement joins TRBV27 to TRBJ2-7; 7 bases agree with TRBD2. CDR1 is MNHEY, CDR2 SMNVEV, per germline (reference sequence). V lost 3 bases and J lost 4; bases outside the gene matches: 9. This CDR3 contains 15 residues. CDR3 DNA: TGTGCCAGCAGTTTTGAGTCCGGGAGGCAGTACGAGCAGTACTTC. Protein product: CASSFESGRQYEQYF.

The rearrangement links TRBV7-2 to TRBJ2-2, with D maybe TRBD2 (5 bases). From germline, CDR1 is SGHTA and CDR2 FQGNSA. This CDR3 region has 14 residues. V was shortened by 2 bases and J by 5 bases, with 9 bases between the two germline ends. The CDR3 spells CASSLSRGTGELFF. The CDR3 DNA reads as TGTGCCAGCAGCTTATCACGAGGGACCGGGGAGCTGTTTTTT.

A few counts support this clone. V is TRBV3-1 (or the pseudogene TRBV3-2) and J is TRBJ2-2, with 8 nucleotides matching TRBD2. This CDR3 comprises 17 residues. Per germline, CDR1 LGHDT and CDR2 YNNKEL (reference sequence). The V gene end was trimmed by 3 bases and the J gene end by 3 bases; junction bases not matched to a gene: 9. Here the CDR3 reads CASSQKTGLGYTGELFF. Here the CDR3 DNA reads TGTGCCAGCAGCCAGAAGACGGGACTAGGCTACACCGGGGAGCTGTTTTTT.

The gene calls are TRBV6-6 and TRBJ2-7; tentatively, D is TRBD1 (5 bases). The CDR3 has 15 residues. V lost 2 bases and J lost 0, with 11 bases in between. Germline loops: CDR1 MNHNY, CDR2 SVGAGI (reference sequence). DNA for the CDR3: TGTGCCAGCAGTTACAGGGGCGGCAGCTCCTACGAGCAGTACTTC. Translated: CASSYRGGSSYEQYF.

The J gene is TRBJ2-2, the V gene TRBV4-1; TRBD1 matches at 9 bases. Germline V lookup: CDR1 MGHRA, CDR2 YSYEKL. After removal of 9 bases from V and 4 bases from J, the junction contained 6 bases not matched to a gene. This CDR3 is built from 14 residues. CDR3 in amino acids: CASQRDRVTGELFF. CDR3 sequence (DNA): TGCGCCAGTCAACGGGACAGGGTCACCGGGGAGCTGTTTTTT.

In its sample, this clone was seen a few times. The V call is TRBV7-9, the J call TRBJ2-3; 9 nucleotides line up with TRBD2. Germline V gives CDR1 SEHNR, CDR2 FQNEAQ (reference sequence). V dropped 1 base and J dropped 4; count of bases not matched to a gene: 0. This CDR3 region has 14 residues. Here the CDR3 DNA reads TGTGCCAGCAGCTTAGTAGCGGGAGCAGATACGCAGTATTTT. Protein: CASSLVAGADTQYF.

This clone has only a few counts. The chain recombines TRBV7-2 with TRBJ1-5; TRBD1 matches at 8 bases. The CDR3 is made up of 15 amino acids. V shed 5 bases, J shed 6 bases, and the junction held 9 bases outside the gene matches. Germline V CDR1 and CDR2: SGHTA, FQGNSA. CDR3 sequence reads: CASSVLGQGTQPQHF. CDR3 coding DNA: TGTGCCAGCAGCGTATTAGGACAGGGAACTCAGCCCCAGCATTTT.

The V call is TRBV30, the J call TRBJ2-3; 8 positions match TRBD2. V gave up 4 bases and J gave up 11 bases; unmatched junction bases: 8. CDR1 and CDR2 from the germline V gene are GTSNPN and SVGIG (reference sequence). This CDR3 contains 12 residues. CDR3 in amino acids: CAWTGLAEGQYF. The CDR3 DNA follows: TGTGCCTGGACAGGACTAGCCGAAGGGCAGTATTTT.

The J gene is TRBJ2-2, the V gene TRBV10-3, with TRBD2 matching 8 bases. CDR3 size: 17 residues. Germline values: CDR1 ENHRY, CDR2 SYGVKD. V trimming: 1 base; J trimming: 1 base; junction bases outside the gene matches: 5. The CDR3 is CAISEYLLAENTGELFF. In DNA form, the CDR3 reads TGTGCCATCAGTGAGTATCTACTAGCGGAGAACACCGGGGAGCTGTTTTTT.

The chain carries TRBV21-1 and TRBJ2-1; the D call in the table, TRBD2, was not verified against the DNA. TRBV21-1 is an annotated pseudogene. The CDR3 contains 11 residues. Here the CDR3 reads CASRWEGEQFF. The CDR3 DNA sequence: TGTGCCAGCAGATGGGAGGGGGAGCAGTTCTTC.

This chain links TRBV5-4 with TRBJ2-2, with 10 bases fitting TRBD2. V shed 4 bases and J 5 bases; nucleotides not matched to a gene: 2. CDR1 and CDR2 (germline): SGHNT, YYREEE (reference sequence). This CDR3 contains 14 residues. The chain's CDR3 is CASSEGLATGELFF. CDR3 coding DNA: TGTGCCAGCAGCGAGGGACTAGCGACCGGGGAGCTGTTTTTT. Together with reference TRBV5-4 and TRBJ2-2, the CDR3 gives the full variable domain: ETGVTQSPTHLIKTRGQQVTLRCSSQSGHNTVSWYQQALGQGPQFIFQYYREEENGRGNFPPRFSGLQFPNYSSELNVNALELDDSALYLCASSEGLATGELFFGEGSRLTVL.

This rearrangement joins TRBV3-1 (or the pseudogene TRBV3-2) to TRBJ1-5; D is unclear. This CDR3 is built from 15 residues. Germline assignment: CDR1 LGHDT and CDR2 YNNKEL (reference sequence). The CDR3 nucleotides read TGTGCGGGCAACGGAAGACGTGATAGCAATCAGCCCCAGCATTTT. Its protein product is CAGNGRRDSNQPQHF.

The chain couples TRBV14 to TRBJ2-3, with 8 nucleotides matching TRBD2. J lost 2 bases, V lost 2 bases, and 9 bases had no gene match. The length of the CDR3 is 17 residues. Germline CDR1 reads SGHDN; CDR2 reads FVKESK. The CDR3: CASSQRQAGVVTDTQYF. The DNA of the CDR3 is TGTGCCAGCAGCCAACGCCAAGCGGGAGTGGTCACAGATACGCAGTATTTT.

V gene TRBV7-9 combines with J gene TRBJ1-4, with 9 bases identical to TRBD1. The CDR3 spans 15 residues. J lost 4 bases, V lost 4 bases, and 4 bases had no gene match. Germline assignment: CDR1 SEHNR and CDR2 FQNEAQ (reference sequence). CDR3 sequence (DNA): TGTGCCAGCAGCTCAGAGGACAGGGGTAATGAAAAACTGTTTTTT. Translating it yields CASSSEDRGNEKLFF.

This clone was seen a handful of times. The chain is built from TRBV19 and TRBJ1-4, with TRBD1 as a possible D gene (6 bases). The V and J ends lost 7 bases and 0 bases respectively, with 9 bases between them. The CDR3 has 14 amino acids. The germline CDR1 and CDR2 sequences are LNHDA and SQIVND (reference sequence). The CDR3 loop is CASTHRATNEKLFF. The CDR3 DNA sequence: TGTGCCAGTACCCACAGGGCAACTAATGAAAAACTGTTTTTT.

The gene calls are TRBV5-1 and TRBJ1-1; 8 bases match TRBD1. Trimming cost V 1 base and J 6 bases; bases outside gene matches: 5. The CDR3 is 14 amino acids. Germline assignment: CDR1 SGHRS and CDR2 YFSETQ. The CDR3, as DNA: TGCGCCAGCAGCTTGCTCGGACAGGGACCTGAAGCTTTCTTT. Its translation: CASSLLGQGPEAFF.